The next 27 T cell receptor beta chains were all read from a single sample in a study of cytomegalovirus exposure and HLA in healthy donors. The PCR ran on 60 Vbeta and 13 Jbeta primers. The method was immunoSEQ multiplex PCR; TCRdb's version includes in-frame clones alone and lacks a portion of them. The data include more than 90,000 clones; the top ten clones carry under 7%. Specimen: PBMCs. The receptors come from a man aged 35-49 years in good health and CMV-seropositive.

V is TRBV5-4 and J is TRBJ2-2; 7 bases align to TRBD1. This CDR3 spans 15 amino acids. From germline, CDR1 is SGHNT and CDR2 YYREEE (reference sequence). Germline trimming cut 3 bases from V and 3 bases from J; bases unmatched to any gene: 5. The CDR3, as DNA: TGTGCCAGCAGCTACAGGGGAATAGACACCGGGGAGCTGTTTTTT. Its protein is CASSYRGIDTGELFF.

This chain links TRBV6-5 with TRBJ2-1, with TRBD2 as a possible D gene (6 bases). The CDR3 is 15 amino acids. Trimming pared 5 bases from V and 6 bases from J, leaving 17 bases between. The germline gives CDR1 MNHEY, CDR2 SVGAGI. The CDR3 DNA follows: TGTGCCAGCAGTACTTTCTCGGGAGCGTTCAATGAGCAGTTCTTC. Translation gives CASSTFSGAFNEQFF.

The CDR3 nucleotides are TGTGCCAGCAGCTGGGGGGGGCGTGAGCAGTTCTTC. As protein: CASSWGGREQFF. The rearrangement links TRBV5-6 to TRBJ2-1; possible D gene TRBD2, 7 bases. Trimming pared 3 bases from V and 9 bases from J, leaving 10 bases between. Per germline, CDR1 SGHDT and CDR2 YYEEEE. The CDR3 runs 12 residues.

The chain uses TRBV6-1 and TRBJ1-1; TRBD1 might be the D (6 bases). The CDR3 has 13 amino acids. The germline V gene has CDR1 MNHNS and CDR2 SASEGT. V was cut by 8 bases and J by 1 base, with 11 bases left in between. The CDR3 DNA reads TGTGCCAGCCAGGGACACTCGAACACTGAAGCTTTCTTT. The encoded protein is CASQGHSNTEAFF.

The chain employs TRBV4-1 and TRBJ2-1, with a tentative D call TRBD2 (7 bases). Trimming stripped 4 bases from V and 2 bases from J, with 18 bases between. This CDR3 has 17 residues. Germline V CDR1 and CDR2: MGHRA, YSYEKL. The CDR3 sequence: CASSLIAGGGAYNEQFF. The CDR3 DNA follows: TGCGCCAGCAGCCTTATAGCGGGTGGGGGCGCCTACAATGAGCAGTTCTTC.

The J gene is TRBJ2-7, the V gene TRBV29-1; 10 nucleotides align to TRBD1. Germline values: CDR1 SQVTM, CDR2 ANQGSEA. CDR3 length: 13 amino acids. The V gene end was trimmed by 7 bases and the J gene end by 6 bases; junction bases not matched to a gene: 9. The CDR3 loop is CSGGDRGAAEQYF. The CDR3 DNA follows: TGCAGCGGCGGGGACAGGGGAGCGGCCGAGCAGTACTTC.

This clone is classed as large by frequency. The V and J genes are TRBV6-5 and TRBJ2-2; D remains unclear. The CDR3 is made up of 15 amino acids. Looked up from germline, CDR1 is MNHEY and CDR2 is SVGAGI. V lost 5 bases to trimming and J lost 3 bases, with 13 bases between them. CDR3 sequence reads: CASSLTMPYTGELFF. The CDR3 coding sequence is TGTGCCAGCAGTCTTACTATGCCTTACACCGGGGAGCTGTTTTTT.

The CDR3: CASSGLAGVDTQYF. The CDR3 region has the DNA TGCGCCAGCAGCGGTCTAGCGGGAGTGGATACGCAGTATTTT. The V call is TRBV5-1, the J call TRBJ2-3, with TRBD2 matching over 10 bases. Germline V gene data show CDR1 as SGHRS and CDR2 as YFSETQ. This CDR3 region has 14 residues. The V and J ends lost 4 bases and 6 bases, in that order; junction bases with no gene match: 5.

A word on this clone: Mismatch with germline at one junction end may stem from a read error. The V call is TRBV5-6, the J call TRBJ2-1, with 9 nucleotides matching TRBD2. CDR3 size: 16 residues. Per the germline V gene, CDR1 is SGHDT and CDR2 is YYEEEE. CDR3: CASGFYSGTSNNEQFF. The CDR3 bases are TGTGCCAGCGGCTTTTATTCGGGGACTAGCAACAATGAGCAGTTCTTC.

The rearrangement links TRBV5-1 to TRBJ1-5; the match to TRBD1 covers 7 bases. J was trimmed by 2 bases and V by 4 bases; bases with no gene match: 3. This CDR3 spans 14 amino acids. The germline gives CDR1 SGHRS, CDR2 YFSETQ. The CDR3 region has the DNA TGCGCCAGCAGCCCCGGGACAGGCAATCAGCCCCAGCATTTT. Encoded protein: CASSPGTGNQPQHF.

The V call is TRBV28, the J call TRBJ1-3, with unresolved D. Trimming pared 2 bases from V and 0 bases from J, leaving 8 bases between. Germline V lookup: CDR1 MDHEN, CDR2 SYDVKM. The CDR3 is 15 residues long. The DNA of the CDR3 is TGTGCCAGCAGTTTAGGCAGACTCTCTGGAAACACCATATATTTT. This translates into CASSLGRLSGNTIYF.

The chain couples TRBV14 to TRBJ2-7; possible D gene TRBD1, 6 bases. The germline V gene encodes CDR1 SGHDN and CDR2 FVKESK. V was trimmed by 3 bases and J by 4 bases, leaving 13 bases between them. The CDR3 is 14 amino acids. The CDR3 sequence is CASSQQGFPYEQYF. CDR3 DNA sequence: TGTGCCAGCAGCCAGCAGGGGTTCCCTTACGAGCAGTACTTC.

The chain recombines TRBV30 with TRBJ1-4, with 7 bases that match TRBD1. Losses at the gene ends were 3 bases for V and 2 bases for J; bases not matched to a gene: 3. Germline CDR1 GTSNPN, CDR2 SVGIG (reference sequence). This CDR3 is built from 14 residues. For the CDR3, the DNA is TGTGCCTGGAGCATACAGGGGACTAATGAAAAACTGTTTTTT. It encodes CAWSIQGTNEKLFF.

The chain couples TRBV10-3 to TRBJ1-2, with TRBD1 matching over 9 bases. In germline, CDR1 is ENHRY, CDR2 SYGVKD. Trimming removed 9 bases from V and 4 bases from J; junction bases left unmatched: 9. The CDR3 sequence is 14 residues long. The CDR3 sequence is CAMADRGFGYGYTF. The CDR3, as DNA: TGTGCCATGGCGGACAGGGGATTCGGCTATGGCTACACCTTC.

The chain joins TRBV6-1 to TRBJ2-5; a weak D match, TRBD1 (6 bases). This CDR3 is 15 amino acids long. The V and J ends lost 4 bases and 2 bases respectively, with 14 bases between them. Per germline, CDR1 MNHNS and CDR2 SASEGT. The CDR3 bases are TGTGCCAGCAGTGTCCGGAGACAGGCTCAAGAGACCCAGTACTTC. This translates into CASSVRRQAQETQYF.

The V call is TRBV15, the J call TRBJ2-1, with D tentatively TRBD2 (6 bases). The V and J ends lost 0 bases and 8 bases respectively, with 17 bases between them. The germline gives CDR1 LNHNV, CDR2 YYDKDF (reference sequence). There are 16 residues in the CDR3. The CDR3 sequence is CATSREGTAGSHEQFF. The DNA of the CDR3 is TGTGCCACCAGCAGAGAAGGAACGGCGGGATCACATGAGCAGTTCTTC.

This chain joins TRBV7-8 and TRBJ2-5; D gene uncertain. The CDR3 totals 12 residues. The V gene's germline CDR1 is SGHVS and CDR2 FQNEAQ. V dropped 6 bases and J dropped 2 bases, with 7 bases sitting between them. The CDR3 loop is CASRSQQETQYF. CDR3 coding DNA: TGTGCCAGCAGGTCACAGCAAGAGACCCAGTACTTC.

The CDR3, as DNA: TGCGCCAGCAGTAGGACAGGTTTGAACACTGAAGCTTTCTTT. This encodes CASSRTGLNTEAFF. The chain employs TRBV10-2 and TRBJ1-1, with 7 bases matching TRBD1. Unmatched junction bases numbered 3, after V lost 5 bases and J lost 0 bases. Germline V gene lookup returns CDR1 WSHSY and CDR2 SAAADI. The CDR3 runs to 14 residues.

The chain carries TRBV7-2 and TRBJ2-7; TRBD2 agrees at 7 bases. Losses at the gene ends were 1 base for V and 4 bases for J; bases not matched to a gene: 13. The length of the CDR3 is 17 residues. Germline V gene data show CDR1 as SGHTA and CDR2 as FQGNSA. As DNA, the CDR3 is TGTGCCAGCAGCTTAGATGGCGGTTCTTCCGGGGGGTACGAGCAGTACTTC. This gives the protein CASSLDGGSSGGYEQYF.

V usage is TRBV27 and J usage is TRBJ2-3, with D unresolved. The V end lost 2 bases, the J end lost 5 bases, and 11 bases lay between the germline ends. Germline V CDR1 and CDR2: MNHEY, SMNVEV (reference sequence). The CDR3 is made up of 14 amino acids. CDR3 loop: CASSLGLAQDTQYF. Here the CDR3 DNA reads TGTGCCAGCAGTTTAGGGCTGGCCCAAGATACGCAGTATTTT.

The rearrangement uses TRBV9 and TRBJ2-2; TRBD2 matches at 8 bases. The CDR3 sequence is 15 residues long. CDR1 is SGDLS and CDR2 is YYNGEE in the germline V gene. V shed 3 bases and J 6 bases; nucleotides not matched to a gene: 7. CDR3 protein: CASSEGGLVSGELFF. CDR3 DNA: TGTGCCAGCAGCGAGGGGGGACTAGTTTCCGGGGAGCTGTTTTTT.

The chain uses TRBV5-6 and TRBJ1-5, with TRBD1 matching 8 bases. Germline V gene data show CDR1 as SGHDT and CDR2 as YYEEEE. The CDR3 consists of 14 residues. The V gene end was trimmed by 3 bases and the J gene end by 3 bases; junction bases not matched to a gene: 2. The CDR3 reads CASSSGGINQPQHF. The CDR3 nucleotides are TGTGCCAGCAGCTCAGGGGGCATCAATCAGCCCCAGCATTTT.

J is TRBJ2-1 and V is TRBV28; 11 bases are a match to TRBD2. The CDR3 runs to 17 residues. V was pared by 2 bases and J by 10 bases, with 13 bases of the junction left unmatched. Germline lookup yields CDR1 MDHEN and CDR2 SYDVKM. Here the CDR3 DNA reads TGTGCCAGCAGTTTAGGTGGGGCTAGCGGGAGGTTAGGGGAGCAGTTCTTC. Translating it yields CASSLGGASGRLGEQFF.

The V call is TRBV7-9, the J call TRBJ2-5; TRBD1 matches at 7 bases. The V and J ends lost 3 bases and 3 bases, in that order; junction bases with no gene match: 7. CDR1 SEHNR and CDR2 FQNEAQ come from the germline V gene (reference sequence). The CDR3 has 15 amino acids. Here the CDR3 reads CASSFGRGTEETQYF. The DNA for the CDR3 is TGTGCCAGCAGCTTTGGGAGAGGGACAGAAGAGACCCAGTACTTC.

This chain uses TRBV7-8 with TRBJ2-3; the match to TRBD1 covers 8 bases. With 5 bases clipped from V and 2 bases from J, the junction kept 9 bases outside the gene matches. CDR3 size: 16 residues. Germline loops: CDR1 SGHVS, CDR2 FQNEAQ. The CDR3 sequence is CASSVNDRGNTDTQYF. The CDR3 bases are TGTGCCAGCAGCGTAAATGACAGGGGAAACACAGATACGCAGTATTTT.

V is TRBV9 and J is TRBJ1-1, with D perhaps matching TRBD1 (6 bases). The CDR3 contains 16 residues. Trimming removed 1 base at V and 1 base at J, with 14 bases between. Germline V gives CDR1 SGDLS, CDR2 YYNGEE. The CDR3 region has the DNA TGTGCCAGCAGCGTAAGTCGGGACAACCCGAACACTGAAGCTTTCTTT. This encodes CASSVSRDNPNTEAFF.

The V call is TRBV9, the J call TRBJ2-1, with TRBD2 matching 13 bases. Unmatched junction bases numbered 5, after V lost 0 bases and J lost 14 bases. The CDR3 totals 14 residues. Germline V gene sequence: CDR1 SGDLS, CDR2 YYNGEE. The DNA for the CDR3 is TGTGCCAGCAGCGTAGGAACTAGCGGGAGGGCCGAGTTCTTC. Translating it yields CASSVGTSGRAEFF.